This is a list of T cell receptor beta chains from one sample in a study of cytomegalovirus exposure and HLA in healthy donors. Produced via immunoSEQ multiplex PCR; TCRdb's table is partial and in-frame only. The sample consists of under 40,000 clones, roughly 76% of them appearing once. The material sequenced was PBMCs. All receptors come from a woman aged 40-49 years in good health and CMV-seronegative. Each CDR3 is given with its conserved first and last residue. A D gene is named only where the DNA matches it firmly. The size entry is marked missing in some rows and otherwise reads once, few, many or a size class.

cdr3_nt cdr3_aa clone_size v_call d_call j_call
TGTGCCAGCAGCTGGACTAGCACAGATACGCAGTATTTT CASSWTSTDTQYF few TRBV5-6 . TRBJ2-3
TGTGCCAGCAGTACCCGCCAGGGAAGAGGCTACACCTTC CASSTRQGRGYTF . TRBV27 . TRBJ1-2
TGCAGCTCCAAACCGACAGGGGCCTCTGATGGCTACACCTTC CSSKPTGASDGYTF . TRBV29-1 TRBD1 TRBJ1-2
TGTGCCAGCAGCTTATTCAAGGGGACAGAAAATCAGCCCCAGCATTTT CASSLFKGTENQPQHF . TRBV5-8 TRBD1 TRBJ1-5
TGCGCCAGCAGTCTCGAACAGGAGAACACTGAAGCTTTCTTT CASSLEQENTEAFF . TRBV23-1 . TRBJ1-1
TGTGCCAGCACCGAGTGGGGACAGGGCTATGGCTACACCTTC CASTEWGQGYGYTF . TRBV7-9 TRBD1 TRBJ1-2
TGTGCCAGCAGCTTGGGACAGGTTGATGGCTACACCTTC CASSLGQVDGYTF . TRBV5-4 . TRBJ1-2
TGCAGCGGAGGGTGGGGAGGAAACACTGAAGCTTTCTTT CSGGWGGNTEAFF . TRBV29-1 . TRBJ1-1
TGTGCCAGCAGCTTTCTAGCGGGGGGTAAAGATACGCAGTATTTT CASSFLAGGKDTQYF few TRBV7-2 TRBD2 TRBJ2-3
TGCAGCGTTGTAGGTGTGCCAAGTCACAGGCTACTCCTGAACACTGAAGCTTTCTTT CSVVGVPSHRLLLNTEAFF . TRBV29-1 . TRBJ1-1
TGTGCCAGCAGTGATGGGACAGGTCGGAGCTATGGCTACACCTTC CASSDGTGRSYGYTF . TRBV6-1 TRBD1 TRBJ1-2
TGTGCCAGCAGCTTGGGGAGCGGCTCCTACAATGAGCAGTTCTTC CASSLGSGSYNEQFF few TRBV7-8 . TRBJ2-1
TGTGCCAGCAGTCTGAACAGGGATCTACTTCAGCCCCAGCATTTT CASSLNRDLLQPQHF . TRBV7-8 . TRBJ1-5
TGTGCCAGCAGCGTAGGTGGGGGACAGAGCTCCTACAATGAGCAGTTCTTC CASSVGGGQSSYNEQFF . TRBV9 TRBD1 TRBJ2-1
TGTGCCAGCAGGCCGACACGTGAGCGGGGGGATTCTAGCACAGATACGCAGTATTTT CASRPTRERGDSSTDTQYF . TRBV6-4 TRBD2 TRBJ2-3
TGCGCCAGCAGCCAAGGGACAGGCGATTACGAGCAGTACTTC CASSQGTGDYEQYF . TRBV4-3 TRBD1 TRBJ2-7
TGCAGCGTCCTCCAGGACTCTGGAAACACCATATATTTT CSVLQDSGNTIYF . TRBV29-1 . TRBJ1-3
TGTGCCAGCAGCCTCCGGGACAGTGAGGTCCAGCCCCAGCATTTT CASSLRDSEVQPQHF . TRBV5-8 TRBD1 TRBJ1-5
TGCGCCAGCAGCCAAGGGCAAGGTAGCGGGGGAGGCACAGATACGCAGTATTTT CASSQGQGSGGGTDTQYF . TRBV4-1 TRBD2 TRBJ2-3
TGTGCCAGCAGCGCAAACAGGGGATACAATGAGCAGTTCTTC CASSANRGYNEQFF . TRBV11-2 TRBD1 TRBJ2-1
TGTGCCAGCAGCCTCGACAGCTCCGGGGGGAACACCATATATTTT CASSLDSSGGNTIYF . TRBV2 . TRBJ1-3
TGTGCCAGCAGTGCCAAAGATACGCAGTATTTT CASSAKDTQYF . TRBV25-1 . TRBJ2-3
TGTGCCAGCAGCAGAGGGGGGGGTAGGAATCAGCCCCAGCATTTT CASSRGGGRNQPQHF . TRBV6-5 . TRBJ1-5
TGTGCCAGCACCGGTAGGACACAAATTAACACCGGGGAGCTGTTTTTT CASTGRTQINTGELFF . TRBV25-1 . TRBJ2-2
TGTGCCAGCAGCCTCCGGGGCGGGAGGGCAAATTCACCCCTCCACTTT CASSLRGGRANSPLHF . TRBV16 . TRBJ1-6
TGTGCCAGCAGTCTAGCGGGAAACTCCTACGAGCAGTACTTC CASSLAGNSYEQYF . TRBV9 TRBD2 TRBJ2-7
TGTGCCAGCAGTGCGCTCCTAGCGGGGAACACCGGGGAGCTGTTTTTT CASSALLAGNTGELFF once TRBV28 TRBD2 TRBJ2-2
TGTGCCAGCAGCTTGAGCGGGTCAGAGACCCAGTACTTC CASSLSGSETQYF . TRBV5-6 . TRBJ2-5
TGTGCCAGCACGGGACGACAGGGACGGAGTGGCTACACCTTC CASTGRQGRSGYTF . TRBV6-5 TRBD1 TRBJ1-2
TGCGCCAGCAGCTTGGGGGCAGGGGTGAACACTGAAGCTTTCTTT CASSLGAGVNTEAFF few TRBV5-1 . TRBJ1-1
TGTGCCAGCAGTGCTTCTATGAGCAATCAGCCCCAGCATTTT CASSASMSNQPQHF . TRBV2 . TRBJ1-5
TGTGCCACCAGCAGAGATCGGGTAGCGGGGGAGCAGTTCTTC CATSRDRVAGEQFF . TRBV15 TRBD2 TRBJ2-1
TGCGCCAGCAGGGCTAGCGGGGGAAACACCGGGGAGCTGTTTTTT CASRASGGNTGELFF few TRBV4-1 TRBD2 TRBJ2-2
TGTGCCAGCAGTCCCCCGGGACAGACCCACACTGAAGCTTTCTTT CASSPPGQTHTEAFF . TRBV25-1 TRBD1 TRBJ1-1
TGTGCCAGCAGCTTAATCGGAGGCGGACAAGAGACCCAGTACTTC CASSLIGGGQETQYF once TRBV7-3 . TRBJ2-5
TGTGCCAGCAGTTTGGGAGGGGGAAACAATCAGCCCCAGCATTTT CASSLGGGNNQPQHF . TRBV28 . TRBJ1-5
TGTGCCAGTAGTACCCGAGAAGAGACCCAGTACTTC CASSTREETQYF . TRBV19 . TRBJ2-5
TGTGCCAGCAGCTTGCCAGGGGGGAACACTGAAGCTTTCTTT CASSLPGGNTEAFF . TRBV5-4 TRBD1 TRBJ1-1
TGCGCCAGCAGCCAAGATCTGGCGGGGGGGGAATATGAGCAGTTCTTC CASSQDLAGGEYEQFF . TRBV4-3 TRBD2 TRBJ2-1
TGTGCCAGCAGCCGAAGTCTCATAAGCTCCGGCTATGGCTACACCTTC CASSRSLISSGYGYTF . TRBV14 . TRBJ1-2
TGCGCCAGCAGCCAAGTACCGGGGGGAGGCTATGGCTACACCTTC CASSQVPGGGYGYTF . TRBV4-3 . TRBJ1-2
TGTGCCAGCAGCCGACGCGGGGGGACAGAGACCCAGTACTTC CASSRRGGTETQYF . TRBV5-6 TRBD2 TRBJ2-5
TGTGCCAGCCGCGACAGGCTTGATAATTCACCCCTCCACTTT CASRDRLDNSPLHF . TRBV6-6 . TRBJ1-6
TGCGCCAGCAGCTTGACAGGGGAGACCCAGTACTTC CASSLTGETQYF . TRBV5-1 . TRBJ2-5
TGTGTGGTAAGGGGGCGCACAGACACCGGGGAGCTGTTTTTT CVVRGRTDTGELFF . TRBV27 TRBD1 TRBJ2-2
TGTGCCAGCAGTTACCTCCAGGGGGGAGGCTACACCTTC CASSYLQGGGYTF . TRBV6-5 TRBD1 TRBJ1-2
TGTGCCAGCTTAGGACAGTTGAACACTGAAGCTTTCTTT CASLGQLNTEAFF . TRBV18 . TRBJ1-1
TGTGCCAGCAGCTTACCGGGAAGCACTGAAGCTTTCTTT CASSLPGSTEAFF . TRBV7-2 . TRBJ1-1
TGTGCCACCAGCAGAGCCGGGTGGACAGGCCATTCACCCCTCCACTTT CATSRAGWTGHSPLHF . TRBV15 TRBD1 TRBJ1-6
TGTGCCAGCCGGCCGGGACTAGGCCCAAATAACTATGGCTACACCTTC CASRPGLGPNNYGYTF . TRBV19 . TRBJ1-2
TGTGCCAGCAGCTTAGGACAGACCACAGATACGCAGTATTTT CASSLGQTTDTQYF . TRBV7-9 . TRBJ2-3
TGTGCCAGCAGCCGGGACAGGGGCCGCAATCAGCCCCAGCATTTT CASSRDRGRNQPQHF . TRBV6-5 TRBD1 TRBJ1-5
TGTGCCAGTAGTATGGGAGGGGCCGGGGAGCTGTTTTTT CASSMGGAGELFF once TRBV19 TRBD2 TRBJ2-2
TGTGCCAGCAGCGTAGGGACAGGTCTCTACGAGCAGTACTTC CASSVGTGLYEQYF . TRBV9 TRBD1 TRBJ2-7
TGCGCCAGCCGGAGGGACAGCGTCCTACGGGGGGCCAACGTCCTGACTTTC CASRRDSVLRGANVLTF . TRBV5-1 . TRBJ2-6
TGTGCCAGTAGTAAAATACCGGGACAGGGAGTCGATGAGCAGTTCTTC CASSKIPGQGVDEQFF . TRBV19 TRBD1 TRBJ2-1
TGCAGCGCCCGGGACAGCAATTCACCCCTCCACTTT CSARDSNSPLHF . TRBV29-1 TRBD1 TRBJ1-6
TGCGCCAGCAGCCAAGACGGTAGCGGAATTCAGTACTTC CASSQDGSGIQYF . TRBV4-3 . TRBJ2-4